This T cell receptor (beta chain) stems from a study of blood T cell repertoires in COVID-19. Study-wide context: The samples span acute and convalescent COVID-19 from the United States, Italy and Spain. From T cells, B-cell-depleted T cells, or PBMCs came the material, which was cDNA or gDNA.

The CDR3 is 13 residues long. V lost 5 bases to trimming and J lost 3 bases, with 11 bases between them. Germline V gene data show CDR1 as SGHAT and CDR2 as FQNNGV. Under the authors' procedure: Scientists estimated how many nucleated cells there were by amplifying reference gene primers. Sequencing used immunoSEQ multiplex PCR; TCRdb keeps in-frame clones, though not all of them. V and J calls and clone size follow that table, whereas D and trimming were derived from the DNA. The repertoire holds hundreds of thousands of clones, with roughly 91% as singletons. The sequence was obtained from a woman aged 30 to 39 with acute or convalescent COVID-19. Sequenced sample: peripheral blood. The rearrangement links TRBV11-2 to TRBJ2-7, with TRBD2 as a possible D gene (5 bases). This CDR3 is CASSLPRGYEQYF. The DNA for the CDR3 is TGTGCCAGCAGCCTGCCCCGGGGCTACGAGCAGTACTTC.